The next 14 T cell receptor beta chains were all read from a single sample in a study of identifying expanded T cells in peripheral blood. The data were produced by immunoSEQ multiplex PCR, yet TCRdb's version contains in-frame clones alone and is incomplete. The data hold around 100,000 clones, with approximately 90% observed a single time. Sequenced input: blood. These receptors came from a person aged 18 to 75 in good health.

The chain couples TRBV7-2 to TRBJ1-5, with a possible D match to TRBD1 (6 bases). The V end was cut by 5 bases, the J end by 2 bases, with 13 bases between. CDR3 size: 15 residues. Germline CDR1 reads SGHTA; CDR2 reads FQGNSA. The chain's CDR3 is CASSHHGQRNQPQHF. DNA of the CDR3: TGTGCCAGCAGCCATCATGGACAGCGCAATCAGCCCCAGCATTTT.

This rearrangement joins TRBV29-1 to TRBJ1-4, with TRBD1 as a possible D gene (6 bases). This CDR3 is built from 14 residues. The germline gives CDR1 SQVTM, CDR2 ANQGSEA. V was trimmed by 1 base and J by 4 bases, leaving 10 bases between them. In nucleotides, the CDR3 is TGCAGCGTTGAAGGCTCAGGGGATAATGAAAAACTGTTTTTT. It yields the protein CSVEGSGDNEKLFF.

This sequence joins TRBV5-1 and TRBJ2-5; TRBD2 agrees at 11 bases. Germline V gene lookup returns CDR1 SGHRS and CDR2 YFSETQ. There are 19 residues in the CDR3. V shed 0 bases and J 1 base; nucleotides not matched to a gene: 11. This CDR3 is CASSLEAITSGGLQETQYF. Here the CDR3 DNA reads TGCGCCAGCAGCTTGGAGGCCATTACTAGCGGGGGCCTCCAAGAGACCCAGTACTTC.

This sequence joins TRBV27 and TRBJ2-2; unclear D gene. The CDR3 has 12 residues. CDR1 is MNHEY and CDR2 is SMNVEV in the germline V gene (reference sequence). Trimming took 5 bases from V and 0 from J, leaving 1 base between them. The CDR3 sequence is CASSPNTGELFF. Here the CDR3 DNA reads TGTGCCAGCAGTCCGAACACCGGGGAGCTGTTTTTT.

The J gene is TRBJ1-4, the V gene TRBV4-3; D is undetermined. Trimming cost V 0 bases and J 8 bases, with 10 bases left between them. The germline CDR1 and CDR2 sequences are LGHNA and YSLEER. The CDR3 extends over 14 amino acids. In nucleotides, the CDR3 is TGCGCCAGCAGCCAAGAGAACCTCCGGGAAAAACTGTTTTTT. Encoded protein: CASSQENLREKLFF.

The rearrangement joins TRBV7-9 to TRBJ1-1; possibly TRBD1 for D (5 bases). This CDR3 is 14 amino acids long. Trimming left V 5 bases short and J 6 bases short, with 16 bases between. CDR1 and CDR2 (germline): SEHNR, FQNEAQ (reference sequence). The CDR3 region has the DNA TGTGCCAGCAGCCCCGCCGGGAGAGGGGCTGAAGCTTTCTTT. Translated, it gives CASSPAGRGAEAFF.

V usage is TRBV4-2 and J usage is TRBJ2-1; D perhaps matches TRBD1 (5 bases). Trimming removed 0 bases from V and 7 bases from J, with 16 bases in between. The germline gives CDR1 LGHNA, CDR2 YNFKEQ. The CDR3 totals 16 residues. CDR3 DNA sequence: TGTGCCAGCAGCCAAGAATTGGGTCAGGGTGAGAATGAGCAGTTCTTC. Translating it yields CASSQELGQGENEQFF.

This chain uses TRBV23-1 with TRBJ2-1; the match to TRBD1 covers 7 bases. TRBV23-1 is recorded as an ORF, its role being uncertain. The CDR3 has 16 residues. V gave up 1 base and J gave up 2 bases; unmatched junction bases: 5. CDR3 region: CASSQWTGPTYNEQFF. The CDR3 region has the DNA TGCGCCAGCAGTCAATGGACAGGCCCTACCTACAATGAGCAGTTCTTC.

This clone has a single count. The gene calls are TRBV5-1 and TRBJ2-7, with TRBD1 matching 10 bases. Per the germline V gene, CDR1 is SGHRS and CDR2 is YFSETQ. J was trimmed by 7 bases and V by 0 bases; bases with no gene match: 7. The CDR3 is 15 amino acids. CDR3 sequence (DNA): TGCGCCAGCAGCTTGGAGGGGACAGGGGTTCAAGAGCAGTACTTC. It encodes CASSLEGTGVQEQYF.

This clone was observed a handful of times. CDR3 sequence reads: CASSQDEGNSPYEQYF. The CDR3 bases are TGCGCCAGCAGCCAAGATGAGGGGAACAGCCCCTACGAGCAGTACTTC. This chain joins TRBV4-1 and TRBJ2-7, with D possibly called TRBD1 or TRBD2 (5 bases each). Germline V lookup: CDR1 MGHRA, CDR2 YSYEKL. This CDR3 has 16 residues. The germline V and J ends were trimmed by 0 bases and 2 bases, with 14 bases remaining between them.

The rearrangement links TRBV4-2 to TRBJ1-4, with a tentative D call TRBD1 (6 bases). The CDR3 is made up of 14 amino acids. Trimming took 6 bases from V and 4 from J, leaving 12 bases between them. The germline CDR1 and CDR2 sequences are LGHNA and YNFKEQ. CDR3 coding DNA: TGTGCCAGCAGACGGACAGCTGGTAATGAAAAACTGTTTTTT. It translates to CASRRTAGNEKLFF.

This chain links TRBV18 with TRBJ2-3, with D tentatively TRBD2 (7 bases). The CDR3 sequence is 15 residues long. Germline V lookup: CDR1 KGHSH, CDR2 LQKENI. Trimming removed 2 bases from V and 5 bases from J, with 14 bases in between. The CDR3 DNA is TGTGCCAGCTCACCATTCCAGGGGAGGGGAGATACGCAGTATTTT. As protein: CASSPFQGRGDTQYF. Together with reference TRBV18 and TRBJ2-3, the CDR3 gives the full variable domain: NAGVMQNPRHLVRRRGQEARLRCSPMKGHSHVYWYRQLPEEGLKFMVYLQKENIIDESGMPKERFSAEFPKEGPSILRIQQVVRGDSAAYFCASSPFQGRGDTQYFGPGTRLTVL.

This chain joins TRBV6-4 and TRBJ2-3, with TRBD2 matching 9 bases. From germline, CDR1 is MRHNA and CDR2 SNTAGT. The V and J ends lost 3 bases and 5 bases, in that order; junction bases with no gene match: 6. The CDR3 spans 15 residues. The CDR3 nucleotides read TGTGCCAGCAGTGAAGGCGGGGGGGCCGTAGATACGCAGTATTTT. It specifies CASSEGGGAVDTQYF.

V gene TRBV27 combines with J gene TRBJ1-6, with D maybe TRBD1 (6 bases). Germline CDR1 and CDR2: MNHEY and SMNVEV (reference sequence). V was clipped by 2 bases and J by 8 bases, with 19 bases between them. CDR3 length: 17 residues. The CDR3 loop is CASSLAGGRTLHSPLHF. The CDR3 bases are TGTGCCAGCAGTTTAGCGGGGGGGCGCACCCTGCATTCACCCCTCCACTTT.